One and the same sample provided the 29 T cell receptor beta chains below, sequenced in a study of blood T cell repertoires in COVID-19. The protocol was immunoSEQ multiplex PCR, while the TCRdb copy is restricted to in-frame clones and leaves out a portion. The sample lists more than 50,000 clones; 90% were seen once. Sequenced material: peripheral blood. The source is a middle-aged woman with active COVID-19.

The V call is TRBV2, the J call TRBJ1-5; 9 nucleotides agree with TRBD1. The germline gives CDR1 SNHLY, CDR2 FYNNEI. J lost 5 bases, V lost 3 bases, and 2 bases had no gene match. The CDR3 loop spans 14 amino acids. The CDR3 is CASSEGQGDQPQHF. The CDR3 DNA reads as TGTGCCAGCAGTGAGGGACAGGGAGATCAGCCCCAGCATTTT.

V gene TRBV2 combines with J gene TRBJ2-7; 11 bases are a match to TRBD1. V dropped 5 bases and J dropped 0; count of bases not matched to a gene: 3. The germline gives CDR1 SNHLY, CDR2 FYNNEI. The CDR3 runs to 15 residues. The DNA of the CDR3 is TGTGCCAGCAGTTCGGACAGGGGGCACTCCTACGAGCAGTACTTC. Amino acid sequence: CASSSDRGHSYEQYF.

The V gene is TRBV2, the J gene TRBJ2-2; 9 bases line up with TRBD1. With 7 bases clipped from V and 4 bases from J, the junction kept 13 bases outside the gene matches. In germline, CDR1 is SNHLY, CDR2 FYNNEI. The CDR3 spans 17 residues. CDR3 coding DNA: TGTGCCAGCAAGCCCTATACCGGGACAGGGAGCACCGGGGAGCTGTTTTTT. Translating gives CASKPYTGTGSTGELFF.

V gene TRBV25-1 combines with J gene TRBJ1-1; D not resolved. CDR3 length equals 11 residues. The V gene's germline CDR1 is MGHDK and CDR2 SYGVNS. V was cut by 6 bases and J by 4 bases, with 6 bases left in between. The CDR3 coding sequence is TGTGCCAGCAGAGAGGGCACTGAAGCTTTCTTT. Amino acids: CASREGTEAFF.

This clone is a singleton in its sample. The CDR3 sequence is CASTEGQAYNEQFF. In DNA, the CDR3 is TGTGCCAGCACCGAAGGACAGGCCTACAATGAGCAGTTCTTC. The chain combines TRBV6-5 with TRBJ2-1; TRBD1 agrees at 7 bases. The V gene's germline CDR1 is MNHEY and CDR2 SVGAGI. V dropped 7 bases and J dropped 2; count of bases not matched to a gene: 5. The length of the CDR3 is 14 residues.

This chain connects TRBV10-2 to TRBJ2-3, with 7 nucleotides matching TRBD2. Trimming removed 6 bases from V and 0 bases from J; junction bases left unmatched: 3. This CDR3 spans 14 amino acids. CDR1 is WSHSY, CDR2 SAAADI, per germline. CDR3 coding DNA: TGCGCCAGCAGCGGACTAGGCAGCACAGATACGCAGTATTTT. Translated, it gives CASSGLGSTDTQYF.

This clone was seen a single time. This chain uses TRBV7-9 with TRBJ2-3, with unresolved D. The CDR3 has 14 amino acids. V was trimmed by 1 base and J by 1 base, leaving 6 bases between them. The germline V gene encodes CDR1 SEHNR and CDR2 FQNEAQ (reference sequence). Here the CDR3 DNA reads TGTGCCAGCAGCTTAGGTGTCGGCACAGATACGCAGTATTTT. It specifies CASSLGVGTDTQYF.

The chain recombines TRBV5-1 with TRBJ2-7; D may be TRBD1 (5 bases). CDR3 length equals 14 residues. The V end lost 4 bases, the J end lost 2 bases, and 13 bases lay between the germline ends. Looked up from germline, CDR1 is SGHRS and CDR2 is YFSETQ. CDR3 amino acids: CASSLPTATYEQYF. CDR3 sequence (DNA): TGCGCCAGCAGCCTACCGACAGCCACCTACGAGCAGTACTTC.

The chain is built from TRBV7-9 and TRBJ2-3; maybe TRBD1 (6 bases). V lost 6 bases, J lost 1 base, and 11 bases lay in between. The CDR3 runs to 14 residues. Germline V gives CDR1 SEHNR, CDR2 FQNEAQ (reference sequence). CDR3 DNA sequence: TGTGCCAGCAGGTCAACAGGGCGCACAGATACGCAGTATTTT. It encodes CASRSTGRTDTQYF.

This clone was detected once. This sequence joins TRBV11-3 and TRBJ1-3; D remains unclear. The V gene's germline CDR1 is SGHNT and CDR2 YENEEA. Trimming took off 2 bases at V and 7 bases at J, with 18 bases between the two ends. The CDR3 length is 16 residues. Here the CDR3 reads CASSLSVSSLGNTIYF. Here the CDR3 DNA reads TGTGCCAGCAGCTTAAGCGTTTCCAGTCTCGGGAACACCATATATTTT.

This chain uses TRBV2 with TRBJ2-1; no clear D gene. Trimming left V 3 bases short and J 0 bases short, with 9 bases between. The CDR3 loop spans 15 amino acids. Germline CDR1 SNHLY, CDR2 FYNNEI. The CDR3 nucleotides read TGTGCCAGCAGTGAGAGGCAGAGCTCCTACAATGAGCAGTTCTTC. This sequence encodes CASSERQSSYNEQFF.

The chain carries TRBV6-5 and TRBJ1-1; perhaps TRBD1 as D (5 bases). V gave up 0 bases and J gave up 4 bases, with 9 bases separating them. The germline V gene has CDR1 MNHEY and CDR2 SVGAGI. The CDR3 length is 14 residues. The CDR3 DNA follows: TGTGCCAGCAGTTACTCGGGGGGAGCCACTGAAGCTTTCTTT. It codes for CASSYSGGATEAFF.

The chain links TRBV5-1 to TRBJ2-7; TRBD1 is a possible D gene (6 bases). The germline V gene encodes CDR1 SGHRS and CDR2 YFSETQ. Deletions cut 0 bases from V and 2 bases from J, with 9 bases between. This CDR3 comprises 14 residues. CDR3 loop: CASSLDRVAYEQYF. For the CDR3, the DNA is TGCGCCAGCAGCTTGGACAGGGTGGCCTACGAGCAGTACTTC.

The chain combines TRBV9 with TRBJ1-2; 8 bases match TRBD1. The CDR3 totals 14 residues. CDR1 is SGDLS, CDR2 YYNGEE, per germline. V shed 4 bases and J 6 bases; nucleotides not matched to a gene: 8. Here the CDR3 reads CASSPAPDRDGYTF. CDR3 nucleotide sequence: TGTGCCAGCAGCCCGGCCCCGGACAGGGATGGCTACACCTTC.

The chain employs TRBV5-4 and TRBJ1-2, with D tentatively TRBD1 (5 bases). Trimming stripped 4 bases from V and 8 bases from J, with 21 bases between. Germline-derived CDR1 and CDR2 are SGHNT and YYREEE (reference sequence). This CDR3 region has 15 residues. The CDR3 loop reads CASSPDRIDSNGYTF. The CDR3 nucleotides are TGTGCCAGCAGCCCTGATAGAATAGACAGTAACGGCTACACCTTC.

This chain links TRBV19 with TRBJ1-6; D perhaps matches TRBD1 (5 bases). CDR3 length: 15 amino acids. Germline loops: CDR1 LNHDA, CDR2 SQIVND (reference sequence). V was trimmed by 5 bases and J by 9 bases, leaving 17 bases between them. The CDR3 region is CASSSDRRLGSPLHF. CDR3 DNA sequence: TGTGCCAGTAGTTCCGACAGAAGGTTGGGTTCACCCCTCCACTTT.

V usage is TRBV2 and J usage is TRBJ2-4; the match to TRBD2 covers 7 bases. The CDR3 consists of 15 residues. The V segment lost 1 base and the J segment 14 bases; nucleotides outside the gene matches: 14. CDR1 is SNHLY and CDR2 is FYNNEI in the germline V gene. This CDR3 reads CASSEGREAASQKYF. The DNA for the CDR3 is TGTGCCAGCAGTGAAGGCCGGGAGGCAGCCAGCCAAAAGTACTTC. The full variable domain, in which reference TRBV2 and TRBJ2-4 provide the parts outside the CDR3, is EPEVTQTPSHQVTQMGQEVILRCVPISNHLYFYWYRQILGQKVEFLVSFYNNEISEKSEIFDDQFSVERPDGSNFTLKIRSTKLEDSAMYFCASSEGREAASQKYFGAGTRLSVL.

This clone was seen a few times. V and J are TRBV3-1 (or the pseudogene TRBV3-2) and TRBJ2-3, with 10 bases matching TRBD2. This CDR3 comprises 17 residues. The J segment lost 2 bases and the V segment lost 1 base, leaving 6 bases of the junction unmatched. The germline CDR1 and CDR2 sequences are LGHDT and YNNKEL (reference sequence). DNA of the CDR3: TGTGCCAGCAGCCAAGCAGTAGCGGGGGGCTACACAGATACGCAGTATTTT. It specifies CASSQAVAGGYTDTQYF.

The chain couples TRBV7-9 to TRBJ1-1; 10 positions match TRBD1. This CDR3 is 17 amino acids long. Germline CDR1 is SEHNR and CDR2 is FQNEAQ (reference sequence). The junction had 7 bases not matched to a gene; V was cut back by 2 bases and J by 1 base. This chain's CDR3 is CASSLLPGQGSNTEAFF. CDR3 DNA sequence: TGTGCCAGCAGCTTACTCCCGGGACAGGGGTCGAACACTGAAGCTTTCTTT. Drawing the rest from reference TRBV7-9 and TRBJ1-1, the complete variable domain is DTGVSQNPRHKITKRGQNVTFRCDPISEHNRLYWYRQTLGQGPEFLTYFQNEAQLEKSRLLSDRFSAERPKGSFSTLEIQRTEQGDSAMYLCASSLLPGQGSNTEAFFGQGTRLTVV.

The chain uses TRBV4-2 and TRBJ2-2; no clear D. Germline assignment: CDR1 LGHNA and CDR2 YNFKEQ. The V end lost 0 bases, the J end lost 3 bases, and 8 bases lay between the germline ends. The CDR3 runs to 15 residues. CDR3 DNA: TGTGCCAGCAGCCAAGATAAGCAGGACACCGGGGAGCTGTTTTTT. It encodes CASSQDKQDTGELFF.

The V gene is TRBV7-8, the J gene TRBJ2-7; 7 nucleotides align to TRBD2. In germline, CDR1 is SGHVS, CDR2 FQNEAQ. V lost 3 bases, J lost 4 bases, and 6 bases stayed unmatched. The length of the CDR3 is 14 residues. Here the CDR3 reads CASSFGRVGYEQYF. In DNA, the CDR3 is TGTGCCAGCAGCTTTGGGAGGGTTGGGTACGAGCAGTACTTC. Looking up the rest from reference TRBV7-8 and TRBJ2-7 gives the full variable domain: GAGVSQSPRYKVAKRGQDVALRCDPISGHVSLFWYQQALGQGPEFLTYFQNEAQLDKSGLPSDRFFAERPEGSVSTLKIQRTQQEDSAVYLCASSFGRVGYEQYFGPGTRLTVT.

The rearrangement joins TRBV4-3 to TRBJ2-3; D gene uncertain. The germline CDR1 and CDR2 sequences are LGHNA and YSLEER. V was clipped by 0 bases and J by 4 bases, with 11 bases between them. The CDR3 length is 15 residues. CDR3 amino acids: CASSQDPTRSDTQYF. CDR3 in DNA: TGCGCCAGCAGCCAAGATCCCACTCGTTCAGATACGCAGTATTTT.

This clone occurred once. The V and J genes are TRBV10-3 and TRBJ1-2; TRBD1 matches 11 bases. This CDR3 is 17 amino acids long. V was pared by 2 bases and J by 4 bases, with 9 bases of the junction left unmatched. Per germline, CDR1 ENHRY and CDR2 SYGVKD. The CDR3: CAISEATGTGGGYGYTF. For the CDR3, the DNA is TGTGCCATCAGTGAGGCAACCGGGACAGGGGGTGGCTATGGCTACACCTTC.

This chain uses TRBV2 with TRBJ1-4, with 8 bases identical to TRBD1. The trim removed 2 bases at V and 0 bases at J, leaving 2 bases unmatched. The CDR3 is 16 residues long. Germline V CDR1 and CDR2: SNHLY, FYNNEI. The CDR3 bases are TGTGCCAGCAGTGAAACCAGGGGGCCAACTAATGAAAAACTGTTTTTT. This gives the protein CASSETRGPTNEKLFF. The entire variable domain, with the rest obtained from reference TRBV2 and TRBJ1-4, is as follows: EPEVTQTPSHQVTQMGQEVILRCVPISNHLYFYWYRQILGQKVEFLVSFYNNEISEKSEIFDDQFSVERPDGSNFTLKIRSTKLEDSAMYFCASSETRGPTNEKLFFGSGTQLSVL.

This chain joins TRBV5-6 and TRBJ2-3; TRBD2 matches at 14 bases. Germline V gives CDR1 SGHDT, CDR2 YYEEEE. V lost 4 bases and J lost 4; bases outside the gene matches: 2. This CDR3 has 15 residues. CDR3: CASSGLAGGADTQYF. The CDR3 DNA reads as TGTGCCAGCAGCGGACTAGCGGGGGGCGCAGATACGCAGTATTTT. Full variable domain (remainder filled in from reference TRBV5-6 and TRBJ2-3): DAGVTQSPTHLIKTRGQQVTLRCSPKSGHDTVSWYQQALGQGPQFIFQYYEEEERQRGNFPDRFSGHQFPNYSSELNVNALLLGDSALYLCASSGLAGGADTQYFGPGTRLTVL.

This rearrangement joins TRBV2 to TRBJ2-7; D is perhaps TRBD1 (5 bases). The CDR3 has 14 amino acids. V lost 4 bases and J 1 base, leaving 11 bases between the germline ends. In germline, CDR1 is SNHLY, CDR2 FYNNEI. The CDR3 DNA is TGTGCCAGCAGTGGGGGCAGCCTATCCTACGAGCAGTACTTC. Its translation: CASSGGSLSYEQYF.

This clone was seen just once. The chain carries TRBV11-1 and TRBJ2-1, with 16 nucleotides matching TRBD2. With V trimmed by 4 bases and J by 8 bases, 5 bases remained unmatched. Germline-derived CDR1 and CDR2 are SGHAT and FQDESV (reference sequence). The CDR3 is made up of 16 amino acids. CDR3 protein: CASSSGLAGGPDEQFF. CDR3 sequence (DNA): TGTGCCAGCAGCTCGGGACTAGCGGGGGGGCCCGATGAGCAGTTCTTC.

The chain employs TRBV11-3 and TRBJ1-2; 9 bases are shared with TRBD1. Looked up from germline, CDR1 is SGHNT and CDR2 is YENEEA. The CDR3 covers 15 residues. Unmatched junction bases numbered 4, after V lost 5 bases and J lost 0 bases. The CDR3 here is CASSVGQGPNYGYTF. CDR3 nucleotide sequence: TGTGCCAGCAGCGTAGGACAGGGGCCTAACTATGGCTACACCTTC.

J is TRBJ2-2 and V is TRBV5-1, with TRBD1 as a possible D gene (5 bases). Germline-derived CDR1 and CDR2 are SGHRS and YFSETQ. V was clipped by 4 bases and J by 4 bases, with 8 bases between them. CDR3 length: 13 amino acids. CDR3 bases: TGCGCCAGCAGCGGGGCAGTCACCGGGGAGCTGTTTTTT. Amino acids: CASSGAVTGELFF.